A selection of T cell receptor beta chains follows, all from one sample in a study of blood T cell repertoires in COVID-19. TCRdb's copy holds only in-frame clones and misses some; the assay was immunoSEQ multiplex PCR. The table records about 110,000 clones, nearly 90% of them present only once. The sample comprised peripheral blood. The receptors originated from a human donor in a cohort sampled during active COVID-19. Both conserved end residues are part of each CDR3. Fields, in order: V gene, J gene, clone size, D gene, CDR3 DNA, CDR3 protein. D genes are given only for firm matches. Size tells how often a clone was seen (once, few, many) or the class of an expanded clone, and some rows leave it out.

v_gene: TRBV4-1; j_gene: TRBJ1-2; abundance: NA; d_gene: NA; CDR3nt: TGCGCCAGCAGCCGTCCGCTGGAACAGGCCATTATTCACTTC; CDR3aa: CASSRPLEQAIIHF
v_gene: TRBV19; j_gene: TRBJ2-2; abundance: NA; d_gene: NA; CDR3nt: TGTGCCAGTAGTTCCCATGCCGGGGAGCTGTTTTTT; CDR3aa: CASSSHAGELFF
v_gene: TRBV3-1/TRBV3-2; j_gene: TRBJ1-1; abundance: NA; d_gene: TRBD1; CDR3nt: TGTGCCAGCAGCCTGCACAGGGGTCCAGGAACTGAAGCTTTCTTT; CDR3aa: CASSLHRGPGTEAFF
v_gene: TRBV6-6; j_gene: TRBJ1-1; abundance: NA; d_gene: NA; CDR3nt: TGTGCCAGCAGTGCCCCAAACAGGAACACTGAAGCTTTCTTT; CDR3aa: CASSAPNRNTEAFF
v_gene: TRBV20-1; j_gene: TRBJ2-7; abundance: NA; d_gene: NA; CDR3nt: TGCAGTGCTAGTCTTGGTCACAAGTACGAGCAGTACTTC; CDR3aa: CSASLGHKYEQYF
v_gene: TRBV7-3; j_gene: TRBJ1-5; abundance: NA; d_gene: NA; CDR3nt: TGTGCCAGCAGCTTAGATAGATTGCAGCCCCAGCATTTT; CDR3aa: CASSLDRLQPQHF
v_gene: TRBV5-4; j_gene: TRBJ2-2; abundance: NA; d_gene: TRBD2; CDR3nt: TGTGCCAGCAGCCCCCCGACGGGAGGAGAGACCGGGGAGCTGTTTTTT; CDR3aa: CASSPPTGGETGELFF
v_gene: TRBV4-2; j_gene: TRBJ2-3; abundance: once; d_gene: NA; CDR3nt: TGTGCCAGCGGCCTCGGGGGAAACACAGATACGCAGTATTTT; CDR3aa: CASGLGGNTDTQYF
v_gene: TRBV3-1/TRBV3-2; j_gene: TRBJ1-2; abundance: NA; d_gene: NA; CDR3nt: TGTGCCAGCAGCCAAGGGGGGCGGGCTAACTATGGCTACACCTTC; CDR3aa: CASSQGGRANYGYTF
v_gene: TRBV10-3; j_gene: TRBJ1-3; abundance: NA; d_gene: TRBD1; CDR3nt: TGTGCCATCGCCGGGATAGACAGGGGGCAGTTAGGAAACACCATATATTTT; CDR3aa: CAIAGIDRGQLGNTIYF
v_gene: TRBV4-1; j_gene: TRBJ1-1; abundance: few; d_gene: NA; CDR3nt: TGCGCCAGCAGCCAAGATCCGCCCAGTTCCGTGAACACTGAAGCTTTCTTT; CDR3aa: CASSQDPPSSVNTEAFF
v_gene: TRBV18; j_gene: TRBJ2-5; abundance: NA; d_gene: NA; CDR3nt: TGTGCCAGCTCACCAAGACAGCAAGAGACCCAGTACTTC; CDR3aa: CASSPRQQETQYF
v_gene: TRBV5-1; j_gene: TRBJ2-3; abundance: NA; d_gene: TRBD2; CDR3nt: TGCGCCAGCAGCCTACTAGCGGGGGGCACAGATACGCAGTATTTT; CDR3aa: CASSLLAGGTDTQYF
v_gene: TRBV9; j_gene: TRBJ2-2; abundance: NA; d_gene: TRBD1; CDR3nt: TGTGCCAGCAGCGTGGAACAGGGGGCGAACACCGGGGAGCTGTTTTTT; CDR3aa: CASSVEQGANTGELFF
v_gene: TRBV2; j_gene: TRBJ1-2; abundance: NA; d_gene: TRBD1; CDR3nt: TGTGCCAGCAGTGAATCTGGGACAGGGGATGGCTACACCTTC; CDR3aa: CASSESGTGDGYTF
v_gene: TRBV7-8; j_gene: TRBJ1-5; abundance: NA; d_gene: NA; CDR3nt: TGTGCCAGCAGCTTTACAGGGTATAGCAATCAGCCCCAGCATTTT; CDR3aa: CASSFTGYSNQPQHF
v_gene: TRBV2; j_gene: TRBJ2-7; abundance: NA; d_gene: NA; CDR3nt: TGTGCCAGCGGATTCAGGGAGCAGTACTTC; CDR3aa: CASGFREQYF
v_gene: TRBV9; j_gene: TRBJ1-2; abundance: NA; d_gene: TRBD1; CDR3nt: TGTGCCAGCAGCGCAGACAGGGGGCGCAGAGGCTACACCTTC; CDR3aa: CASSADRGRRGYTF
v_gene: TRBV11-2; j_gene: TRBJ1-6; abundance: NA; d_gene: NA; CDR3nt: TGTGCCAGCAGCGACGGAGGGTACAATTCACCCCTCCACTTT; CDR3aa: CASSDGGYNSPLHF
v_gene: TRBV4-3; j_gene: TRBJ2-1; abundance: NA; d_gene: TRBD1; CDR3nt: TGCGCCAGCAGCAGGGGGCTATTCTCCTACAATGAGCAGTTCTTC; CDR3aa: CASSRGLFSYNEQFF
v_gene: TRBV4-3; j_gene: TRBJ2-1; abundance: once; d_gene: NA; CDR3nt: TGCGCCAGCAGCCAAGGGCCGACTAGTGCCGACAATGAGCAGTTCTTC; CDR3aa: CASSQGPTSADNEQFF
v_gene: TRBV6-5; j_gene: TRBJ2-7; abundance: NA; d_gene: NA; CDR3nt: TGTGCCACCAGTCCAGGGTACTACGAGCAGTACTTC; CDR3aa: CATSPGYYEQYF
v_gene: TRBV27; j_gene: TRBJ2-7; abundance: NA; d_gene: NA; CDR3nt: TGTGCCAGCAGCAGGACAGAGGTAACGGGGGAGCAGTACTTC; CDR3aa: CASSRTEVTGEQYF
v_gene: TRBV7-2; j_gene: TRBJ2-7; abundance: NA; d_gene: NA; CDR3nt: TGTGCCAGCAGCCCCCGGGGGACAGACTCCTACGAGCAGTACTTC; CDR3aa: CASSPRGTDSYEQYF
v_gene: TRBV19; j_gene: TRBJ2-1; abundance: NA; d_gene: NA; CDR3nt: TGTGCCAGTAACTTGCGAGCTGGCTACAATGAGCAGTTCTTC; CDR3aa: CASNLRAGYNEQFF
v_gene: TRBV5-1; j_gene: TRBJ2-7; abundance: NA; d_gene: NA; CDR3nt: TGCGCCAGCAAACTTGCCGGGACACCAAATTACGAGCAGTACTTC; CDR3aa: CASKLAGTPNYEQYF
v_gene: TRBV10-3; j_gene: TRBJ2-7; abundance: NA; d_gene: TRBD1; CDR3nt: TGTGCCATTCTGGACAGGGAAAACTACGAGCAGTACTTC; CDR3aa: CAILDRENYEQYF
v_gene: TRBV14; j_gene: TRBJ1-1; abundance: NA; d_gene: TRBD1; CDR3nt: TGTGCCAGCAGCCAAGGGGACAGAGGGAGTACTGAAGCTTTCTTT; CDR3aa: CASSQGDRGSTEAFF
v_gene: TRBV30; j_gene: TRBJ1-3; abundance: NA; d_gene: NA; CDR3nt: TGTGCCTGGGTCCCTAACTACTCTGGAAACACCATATATTTT; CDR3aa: CAWVPNYSGNTIYF